Following are 30 T cell receptor beta chains from one sample sequenced in a study of shared clonotypes between healthy human individuals (dated by TCRdb to 2019 to 2021). Receptor amplification or capture employed the immunoSEQ multiplex PCR assay. TCRdb provides this immuneACCESS table in a form limited to in-frame rearrangements. Some clones are lacking; in checked studies, under half of them reflect an unresolved V gene, and why the rest are absent is not known. The sample table contains around 1.9 million clones; only one count was recorded for approximately 94% of them. The ten largest account for more than 1.5% of the sample. CD8 naive samples were obtained by positive selection for CCR7 among CD45RO-negative cells, yielding a CD45RA+CCR7+ population from which TemRA cells were excluded. The sample was naive CD8+ T cells from PBMCs. This specimen's cell subset or site label, interpreted: CD45RA+CCR7+. These receptor sequences come from a man aged 18-30 years in good health. Some clones in this sample may be carry-over from other donors' samples.

The chain carries TRBV9 and TRBJ2-2; 13 bases agree with TRBD2. After removal of 3 bases from V and 4 bases from J, the junction contained 6 bases not matched to a gene. The CDR3 contains 17 residues. Germline CDR1 SGDLS, CDR2 YYNGEE. In DNA form, the CDR3 reads TGTGCCAGCAGCGCTGGGACTAGCGGGATTTTCACCGGGGAGCTGTTTTTT. Protein: CASSAGTSGIFTGELFF.

The rearrangement joins TRBV2 to TRBJ2-4, with D possibly matching TRBD1 (6 bases). Trimming pared 5 bases from V and 0 bases from J, leaving 14 bases between. Germline CDR1 reads SNHLY; CDR2 reads FYNNEI. The CDR3 is made up of 16 amino acids. CDR3: CASSSPQGLAKNIQYF. CDR3 sequence (DNA): TGTGCCAGCAGTTCACCCCAGGGGTTAGCCAAAAACATTCAGTACTTC.

The rearrangement joins TRBV27 to TRBJ2-1; 9 bases fit TRBD1. The CDR3 spans 14 residues. The V segment lost 1 base and the J segment 9 bases; nucleotides outside the gene matches: 4. In germline, CDR1 is MNHEY, CDR2 SMNVEV (reference sequence). CDR3 loop: CASSLFRTGVEQFF. In nucleotides, the CDR3 is TGTGCCAGCAGTTTATTTCGGACAGGGGTTGAGCAGTTCTTC.

The genes are TRBV28 and TRBJ2-7; D might be TRBD1 (5 bases). The CDR3 has 16 amino acids. Germline assignment: CDR1 MDHEN and CDR2 SYDVKM. V gave up 2 bases and J gave up 6 bases, with 20 bases separating them. The CDR3 coding sequence is TGTGCCAGCAGTTTAGTCGTCGCGACGTATGGGGCCGAGCAGTACTTC. Its protein is CASSLVVATYGAEQYF. The whole variable domain, remainder taken from reference TRBV28 and TRBJ2-7, is DVKVTQSSRYLVKRTGEKVFLECVQDMDHENMFWYRQDPGLGLRLIYFSYDVKMKEKGDIPEGYSVSREKKERFSLILESASTNQTSMYLCASSLVVATYGAEQYFGPGTRLTVT.

This chain joins TRBV28 and TRBJ2-3; possibly TRBD2 for D (5 bases). Trimming stripped 4 bases from V and 2 bases from J, with 16 bases between. The CDR3 covers 16 residues. Germline V gives CDR1 MDHEN, CDR2 SYDVKM. CDR3 sequence (DNA): TGTGCCAGCAGTTCCGTTCTGGAGCGGCACACAGATACGCAGTATTTT. Its translation: CASSSVLERHTDTQYF.

The rearrangement uses TRBV5-4 and TRBJ2-1; D not certain. Germline loops: CDR1 SGHNT, CDR2 YYREEE (reference sequence). The CDR3 totals 16 residues. Trimming removed 4 bases from V and 0 bases from J, with 14 bases in between. The CDR3 sequence: CASSVATTFSYNEQFF. DNA of the CDR3: TGTGCCAGCAGCGTTGCCACCACGTTCTCCTACAATGAGCAGTTCTTC.

In the case of this clone: The identical CDR3 is also encoded by other nucleotide sequences in the sample. This chain uses TRBV5-1 with TRBJ2-7; TRBD1 agrees at 10 bases. There are 14 residues in the CDR3. Germline loops: CDR1 SGHRS, CDR2 YFSETQ. The J segment lost 0 bases and the V segment lost 3 bases, leaving 0 bases of the junction unmatched. The CDR3 reads CASSWDRGSYEQYF. As DNA, the CDR3 is TGCGCCAGCAGCTGGGACAGGGGCTCCTACGAGCAGTACTTC.

This sequence joins TRBV4-1 and TRBJ1-2; the match to TRBD1 covers 7 bases. This CDR3 comprises 16 residues. Germline values: CDR1 MGHRA, CDR2 YSYEKL. J was trimmed by 0 bases and V by 4 bases; bases with no gene match: 8. In DNA, the CDR3 is TGCGCCAGCAGCCGAGTCACAGGGGCCACTAACTATGGCTACACCTTC. This translates into CASSRVTGATNYGYTF.

As to this clone: The sample holds other DNA sequences that translate to the same CDR3. This rearrangement joins TRBV27 to TRBJ1-5; D not resolved. The CDR3 totals 14 residues. Germline lookup yields CDR1 MNHEY and CDR2 SMNVEV (reference sequence). The V end lost 2 bases, the J end lost 3 bases, and 8 bases lay between the germline ends. The CDR3 DNA follows: TGTGCCAGCAGTTTACGGAACTCCAATCAGCCCCAGCATTTT. This encodes CASSLRNSNQPQHF.

This chain connects TRBV28 to TRBJ2-2; 12 nucleotides align to TRBD1. Trimming cost V 10 bases and J 6 bases; bases outside gene matches: 6. CDR3 length: 14 residues. CDR1 is MDHEN, CDR2 SYDVKM, per germline. This chain's CDR3 is CATAGTGGPGELFF. CDR3 DNA: TGTGCCACCGCCGGGACAGGGGGCCCCGGGGAGCTGTTTTTT.

V is TRBV19 and J is TRBJ1-4, with D possibly being TRBD1 (5 bases). Trimming shortened V by 5 bases and J by 4 bases, and 11 bases separated the two germline ends. The CDR3 is 14 amino acids. Germline V gives CDR1 LNHDA, CDR2 SQIVND (reference sequence). For the CDR3, the DNA is TGTGCCAGTAGTTTGGCAGGGCATAATGAAAAACTGTTTTTT. Translated, it gives CASSLAGHNEKLFF.

The J gene is TRBJ2-1, the V gene TRBV27; possibly TRBD2 for D (6 bases). The V end was cut by 6 bases, the J end by 1 base, with 16 bases between. The germline gives CDR1 MNHEY, CDR2 SMNVEV (reference sequence). The CDR3 totals 16 residues. The CDR3 DNA reads as TGTGCCAGCAGCCGTTTACTTGGGAGGTCCTACAATGAGCAGTTCTTC. It translates to CASSRLLGRSYNEQFF.

V is TRBV27 and J is TRBJ2-7; 9 bases align to TRBD1. After removal of 5 bases from V and 0 bases from J, the junction contained 8 bases not matched to a gene. CDR3 length: 16 residues. Per the germline V gene, CDR1 is MNHEY and CDR2 is SMNVEV (reference sequence). The CDR3 region has the DNA TGTGCCAGCAGTCCTTACGGACAGGGGAGCTCCTACGAGCAGTACTTC. This gives the protein CASSPYGQGSSYEQYF.

The genes are TRBV11-2 and TRBJ1-4; D gene uncertain. The V end lost 0 bases, the J end lost 15 bases, and 23 bases lay between the germline ends. Germline assignment: CDR1 SGHAT and CDR2 FQNNGV. The CDR3 has 16 residues. As DNA, the CDR3 is TGTGCCAGCAGCTTAGATGGAACCCAAACGGCCGTTCGGGTGTTTTTT. Translated, it gives CASSLDGTQTAVRVFF. The full variable domain, rest sourced from reference TRBV11-2 and TRBJ1-4, is EAGVAQSPRYKIIEKRQSVAFWCNPISGHATLYWYQQILGQGPKLLIQFQNNGVVDDSQLPKDRFSAERLKGVDSTLKIQPAKLEDSAVYLCASSLDGTQTAVRVFFGSGTQLSVL.

The rearrangement uses TRBV6-5 and TRBJ2-5; perhaps TRBD1 as D (5 bases). This CDR3 region has 14 residues. CDR1 and CDR2 from the germline V gene are MNHEY and SVGAGI. V dropped 6 bases and J dropped 2 bases, with 13 bases sitting between them. CDR3 DNA sequence: TGTGCCAGCAGCCAAACAGGTCGGCAAGAGACCCAGTACTTC. Protein product: CASSQTGRQETQYF.

V gene TRBV6-5 combines with J gene TRBJ2-7; 7 bases map to TRBD1. The germline CDR1 and CDR2 sequences are MNHEY and SVGAGI. Unmatched junction bases numbered 7, after V lost 0 bases and J lost 2 bases. The CDR3 is 16 residues long. The DNA of the CDR3 is TGTGCCAGCAGTTACTCTACGGGACAGATGACCTACGAGCAGTACTTC. This gives the protein CASSYSTGQMTYEQYF.

The chain combines TRBV7-2 with TRBJ2-3; 12 positions match TRBD2. From germline, CDR1 is SGHTA and CDR2 FQGNSA. The junction had 6 bases not matched to a gene; V was cut back by 5 bases and J by 6 bases. The CDR3 totals 15 residues. This CDR3 is CASSTRTSGMDTQYF. DNA for the CDR3: TGTGCCAGCAGCACAAGGACTAGCGGGATGGATACGCAGTATTTT. Full variable domain (outside the CDR3, taken from reference TRBV7-2 and TRBJ2-3): GAGVSQSPSNKVTEKGKDVELRCDPISGHTALYWYRQSLGQGLEFLIYFQGNSAPDKSGLPSDRFSAERTGGSVSTLTIQRTQQEDSAVYLCASSTRTSGMDTQYFGPGTRLTVL.

The chain links TRBV4-1 to TRBJ2-1; TRBD2 matches at 8 bases. Losses at the gene ends were 0 bases for V and 4 bases for J; bases not matched to a gene: 2. Per the germline V gene, CDR1 is MGHRA and CDR2 is YSYEKL. CDR3 length: 15 amino acids. CDR3 residues: CASSQELAEYNEQFF. The CDR3 nucleotides are TGCGCCAGCAGCCAAGAACTAGCGGAATACAATGAGCAGTTCTTC.

For the CDR3, the DNA is TGTGCCAGCATGGGGTTGGGGACAGGGGTCGCCTACGAGCAGTACTTC. This gives the protein CASMGLGTGVAYEQYF. The chain joins TRBV2 to TRBJ2-7; 10 bases are shared with TRBD1. This CDR3 is built from 16 residues. Germline CDR1 and CDR2: SNHLY and FYNNEI. V was pared by 7 bases and J by 2 bases, with 11 bases of the junction left unmatched.

The chain joins TRBV6-5 to TRBJ2-5; D unclear. V lost 7 bases and J 0 bases, leaving 9 bases between the germline ends. From germline, CDR1 is MNHEY and CDR2 SVGAGI. CDR3 size: 13 residues. Here the CDR3 reads CASNAAYQETQYF. CDR3 bases: TGTGCCAGCAACGCAGCTTACCAAGAGACCCAGTACTTC.

This clone was picked up a small number of times. The V and J genes are TRBV6-4 and TRBJ2-5; D is unclear. The CDR3 contains 10 residues. Trimming pared 6 bases from V and 7 bases from J, leaving 6 bases between. The germline V gene encodes CDR1 MRHNA and CDR2 SNTAGT. In DNA form, the CDR3 reads TGTGCCAGCAGACCAGTGACCCAGTACTTC. Its translation is CASRPVTQYF.

This chain connects TRBV19 to TRBJ1-1, with 10 bases fitting TRBD1. CDR1 and CDR2 from the germline V gene are LNHDA and SQIVND (reference sequence). The CDR3 spans 12 residues. The V and J ends lost 5 bases and 8 bases, in that order; junction bases with no gene match: 2. The CDR3 DNA reads TGTGCCAGTAGTGTGACAGGGGGCGAAGCTTTCTTT. Translated, it gives CASSVTGGEAFF.

A note on this clone: Other nucleotide sequences from this sample produce the same CDR3. The CDR3, as DNA: TGTGCCAGCAGCTTAGGACTGAGCTACGAGCAGTACTTC. This encodes CASSLGLSYEQYF. The chain combines TRBV7-9 with TRBJ2-7; the D is unclear. The CDR3 is 13 residues long. CDR1 and CDR2 (germline): SEHNR, FQNEAQ (reference sequence). The V and J ends lost 1 base and 3 bases respectively, with 7 bases between them. Complete variable domain (other parts from reference TRBV7-9 and TRBJ2-7): DTGVSQNPRHKITKRGQNVTFRCDPISEHNRLYWYRQTLGQGPEFLTYFQNEAQLEKSRLLSDRFSAERPKGSFSTLEIQRTEQGDSAMYLCASSLGLSYEQYFGPGTRLTVT.

This clone has only one observation. The V and J genes are TRBV29-1 and TRBJ1-2, with D maybe TRBD1 (5 bases). Germline CDR1 SQVTM, CDR2 ANQGSEA. The CDR3 is made up of 14 amino acids. V was shortened by 1 base and J by 8 bases, with 17 bases between the two germline ends. CDR3 protein: CSVEGDQGTRGYTF. CDR3 bases: TGCAGCGTTGAAGGGGATCAAGGGACGAGGGGCTACACCTTC.

V and J are TRBV6-1 and TRBJ1-3; D is undetermined. V lost 1 base and J lost 1, with 8 bases in between. Germline loops: CDR1 MNHNS, CDR2 SASEGT. This CDR3 comprises 15 residues. The CDR3 protein is CASSEVWESGNTIYF. CDR3 nucleotide sequence: TGTGCCAGCAGTGAAGTCTGGGAGTCTGGAAACACCATATATTTT.

V usage is TRBV28 and J usage is TRBJ1-1; D gene ambiguous. V shed 2 bases and J shed 0 bases, with 10 bases lying between them. The CDR3 contains 15 residues. Per germline, CDR1 MDHEN and CDR2 SYDVKM. The CDR3 sequence is CASSLPGLLNTEAFF. As DNA, the CDR3 is TGTGCCAGCAGTTTACCCGGGCTACTGAACACTGAAGCTTTCTTT.

This chain connects TRBV28 to TRBJ1-5, with 8 bases that match TRBD1. The CDR3 has 15 amino acids. Unmatched junction bases numbered 11, after V lost 9 bases and J lost 4 bases. From germline, CDR1 is MDHEN and CDR2 SYDVKM. The CDR3 DNA sequence: TGTGCCAGTGGGAGCAGGACAGGGTTTAATCAGCCCCAGCATTTT. Its protein is CASGSRTGFNQPQHF.

This chain joins TRBV9 and TRBJ2-2, with 13 bases lining up with TRBD2. V dropped 3 bases and J dropped 2; count of bases not matched to a gene: 4. This CDR3 is 17 amino acids long. CDR1 and CDR2 (germline): SGDLS, YYNGEE. The DNA of the CDR3 is TGTGCCAGCAGCGAAAGACTAGCGGGAGGTAACACCGGGGAGCTGTTTTTT. This translates into CASSERLAGGNTGELFF.

This clone showed up just once. The rearrangement uses TRBV7-9 and TRBJ1-1; D is possibly TRBD1 (5 bases). Germline lookup yields CDR1 SEHNR and CDR2 FQNEAQ (reference sequence). V lost 3 bases and J lost 0, with 14 bases in between. This CDR3 is 16 amino acids long. CDR3 loop: CASSFGNLGVNTEAFF. The CDR3 DNA reads as TGTGCCAGCAGCTTTGGAAATCTGGGGGTGAACACTGAAGCTTTCTTT.

This clone was detected only once. The rearrangement links TRBV29-1 to TRBJ1-1; 7 nucleotides match TRBD1. Germline CDR1 is SQVTM and CDR2 is ANQGSEA. The length of the CDR3 is 13 residues. V gave up 7 bases and J gave up 5 bases; unmatched junction bases: 10. CDR3 region: CSARTGAGTEAFF. Here the CDR3 DNA reads TGCAGCGCGAGAACAGGGGCGGGGACTGAAGCTTTCTTT.